This T cell receptor (beta chain) was found in a study of ipilimumab plus nivolumab after autologous stem cell transplantation. Overall study context: Typical patient got four to six ipilimumab doses and seven to nine nivolumab doses (median).

Ipilimumab, 1 mg/kg, started 14 to 28 days after autologous transplant. Trimming at V came to 0 bases and at J to 2 bases, leaving 6 bases not matched to a gene. The CDR3 length is 17 residues. Germline CDR1 reads SGHNT; CDR2 reads YYREEE (reference sequence). Clones were sequenced by immunoSEQ multiplex PCR, and TCRdb holds only the in-frame ones, with some missing. Of about 40,000 clones in the sample, about 91% were seen once. The sequence was obtained from a male donor with multiple myeloma. The sequenced sample was PBMCs, obtained in a trial of ipilimumab plus nivolumab as post-transplant consolidation. This chain uses TRBV5-4 with TRBJ2-2, with 8 nucleotides matching TRBD2. The CDR3 region has the DNA TGTGCCAGCAGCTTGGGGCCGGGACTAGAAAACACCGGGGAGCTGTTTTTT. This gives the protein CASSLGPGLENTGELFF.